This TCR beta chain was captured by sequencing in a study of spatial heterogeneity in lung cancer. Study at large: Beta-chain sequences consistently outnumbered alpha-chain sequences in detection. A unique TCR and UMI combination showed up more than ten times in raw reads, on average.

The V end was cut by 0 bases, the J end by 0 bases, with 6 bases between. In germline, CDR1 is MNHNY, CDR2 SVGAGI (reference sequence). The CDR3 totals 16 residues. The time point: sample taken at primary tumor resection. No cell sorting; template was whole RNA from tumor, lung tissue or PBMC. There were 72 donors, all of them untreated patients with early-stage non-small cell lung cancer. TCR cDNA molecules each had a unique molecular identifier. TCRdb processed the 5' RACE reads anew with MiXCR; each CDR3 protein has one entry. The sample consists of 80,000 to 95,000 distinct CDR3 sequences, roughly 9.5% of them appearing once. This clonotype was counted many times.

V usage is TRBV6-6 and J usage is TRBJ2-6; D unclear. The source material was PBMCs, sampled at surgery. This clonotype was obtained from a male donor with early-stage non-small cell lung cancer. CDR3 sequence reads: CASSYSGSSGANVLTF. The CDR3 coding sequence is TGTGCCAGCAGTTACTCGGGGTCCTCTGGGGCCAACGTCCTGACTTTC.